A single sample gave rise to the 32 T cell receptor beta chains below, sequenced in a study of T cell responses to AZD1222 COVID-19 vaccine. Assay: immunoSEQ multiplex PCR; the TCRdb copy retains only in-frame clones and omits some. This table has 90,000 to 120,000 clones, about 85% appearing once. Material: peripheral blood, obtained 28 days after the second AZD1222 dose. All receptors derive from an adult who received the AZD1222 COVID-19 vaccine.

The V and J genes are TRBV5-4 and TRBJ2-3; tentative D call: TRBD1 (5 bases). The CDR3 contains 13 residues. CDR1 is SGHNT and CDR2 is YYREEE in the germline V gene (reference sequence). V lost 5 bases to trimming and J lost 0 bases, with 7 bases between them. The CDR3 loop is CASRGASTDTQYF. The CDR3 DNA reads TGTGCCAGCAGAGGGGCTAGCACAGATACGCAGTATTTT.

This clone has a single count. The rearrangement joins TRBV10-3 to TRBJ2-3, with D possibly matching TRBD2 (5 bases). Trimming pared 6 bases from V and 0 bases from J, leaving 10 bases between. This CDR3 contains 14 residues. CDR1 ENHRY and CDR2 SYGVKD come from the germline V gene. For the CDR3, the DNA is TGTGCCATCAGGGGGAGTTCTAGCACAGATACGCAGTATTTT. Its protein product is CAIRGSSSTDTQYF.

The V and J genes are TRBV4-3 and TRBJ2-2; D is possibly TRBD2 (7 bases). CDR1 and CDR2 (germline): LGHNA, YSLEER. The CDR3 covers 18 residues. Trimming stripped 0 bases from V and 2 bases from J, with 16 bases between. This CDR3 reads CASSQDRAGALNTGELFF. CDR3 nucleotides: TGCGCCAGCAGCCAAGATCGGGCGGGGGCCCTAAACACCGGGGAGCTGTTTTTT.

In this sample, this clone turned up once. The rearrangement links TRBV4-3 to TRBJ2-3; 11 bases are a match to TRBD1. The CDR3 covers 14 residues. V gave up 3 bases and J gave up 5 bases; unmatched junction bases: 1. From germline, CDR1 is LGHNA and CDR2 YSLEER. The CDR3 nucleotides read TGCGCCAGCAGCCAGGGACAGGGGGGAGATACGCAGTATTTT. Its protein is CASSQGQGGDTQYF.

This rearrangement joins TRBV2 to TRBJ2-5; D unresolved. The CDR3 length is 12 residues. Germline V lookup: CDR1 SNHLY, CDR2 FYNNEI. Trimming removed 8 bases from V and 5 bases from J, with 12 bases in between. CDR3 residues: CASGSRMETQYF. CDR3 nucleotide sequence: TGTGCCAGCGGATCACGGATGGAGACCCAGTACTTC.

The chain is built from TRBV5-5 and TRBJ1-5; D is possibly TRBD1 (5 bases). Germline assignment: CDR1 SGHKS and CDR2 YYEKEE (reference sequence). This CDR3 region has 13 residues. Trimming cost V 3 bases and J 11 bases, with 15 bases left between them. In DNA form, the CDR3 reads TGTGCCAGCAGCTGGGGACCGCTCGGGACCCAGCATTTT. The encoded protein is CASSWGPLGTQHF.

This clone has only one observation. The CDR3: CASRRTGMTNEKLFF. CDR3 DNA sequence: TGTGCCAGCAGGAGGACGGGGATGACTAATGAAAAACTGTTTTTT. This chain uses TRBV6-5 with TRBJ1-4; no reliable D call. CDR1 and CDR2 (germline): MNHEY, SVGAGI. The CDR3 totals 15 residues. V was clipped by 6 bases and J by 2 bases, with 13 bases between them.

V usage is TRBV3-1 (or the pseudogene TRBV3-2) and J usage is TRBJ2-5; D might be TRBD1 (5 bases). The CDR3 is made up of 13 amino acids. Trimming shortened V by 3 bases and J by 8 bases, and 13 bases separated the two germline ends. Germline CDR1 and CDR2: LGHDT and YNNKEL (reference sequence). Here the CDR3 DNA reads TGTGCCAGCAGCCAGGAAGGGGCCGGAACCCAGTACTTC. This encodes CASSQEGAGTQYF.

The chain is built from TRBV2 and TRBJ2-7; TRBD1 might be the D (5 bases). Trimming removed 5 bases at V and 3 bases at J, with 11 bases between. Looked up from germline, CDR1 is SNHLY and CDR2 is FYNNEI. This CDR3 is 13 amino acids long. The CDR3 DNA reads as TGTGCCAGCAGTCTCACAGGAATCTACGAGCAGTACTTC. This gives the protein CASSLTGIYEQYF.

For this clone: An end of the junction does not agree with germline; a read error may underlie this. In DNA, the CDR3 is TGTGCCAGCAGCTTAGAGTCGGGGACAGGGAAACAGGACTTC. Protein: CASSLESGTGKQDF. The chain uses TRBV11-2 and TRBJ2-5, with 9 bases that match TRBD1. CDR3 length equals 14 residues. Germline V lookup: CDR1 SGHAT, CDR2 FQNNGV.

The chain carries TRBV3-1 (or the pseudogene TRBV3-2) and TRBJ2-1; D possibly uses TRBD1 or TRBD2 (5 bases each). V was trimmed by 1 base and J by 6 bases, leaving 16 bases between them. The V gene's germline CDR1 is LGHDT and CDR2 YNNKEL (reference sequence). CDR3 size: 16 residues. The CDR3, as DNA: TGTGCCAGCAGCCAAGTGAGGGGACGTTGGTTCAATGAGCAGTTCTTC. Residues: CASSQVRGRWFNEQFF.

V and J are TRBV7-9 and TRBJ2-1; 10 bases align to TRBD2. Germline loops: CDR1 SEHNR, CDR2 FQNEAQ (reference sequence). V gave up 6 bases and J gave up 5 bases; unmatched junction bases: 10. CDR3 size: 16 residues. The CDR3 protein is CASRPDSGGTHNEQFF. CDR3 nucleotides: TGTGCCAGCAGGCCCGATAGCGGGGGGACTCACAATGAGCAGTTCTTC. Full variable domain (rest looked up from reference TRBV7-9 and TRBJ2-1): DTGVSQNPRHKITKRGQNVTFRCDPISEHNRLYWYRQTLGQGPEFLTYFQNEAQLEKSRLLSDRFSAERPKGSFSTLEIQRTEQGDSAMYLCASRPDSGGTHNEQFFGPGTRLTVL.

This clone came up once. This chain links TRBV4-2 with TRBJ1-1; tentative D call: TRBD1 (6 bases). CDR1 LGHNA and CDR2 YNFKEQ come from the germline V gene. Trimming cost V 0 bases and J 5 bases, with 16 bases left between them. This CDR3 contains 16 residues. CDR3 DNA sequence: TGTGCCAGCAGCCAAGAACACAGGGTACCCATTACTGAAGCTTTCTTT. Translation: CASSQEHRVPITEAFF.

The V and J genes are TRBV11-1 and TRBJ1-1; D ambiguous. There are 12 residues in the CDR3. V was clipped by 5 bases and J by 2 bases, with 6 bases between them. The germline CDR1 and CDR2 sequences are SGHAT and FQDESV (reference sequence). The CDR3 DNA sequence: TGTGCCAGCAGCGCAGGTAACACTGAAGCTTTCTTT. Protein: CASSAGNTEAFF.

Of note for this clone: Distinct nucleotide sequences in the sample also encode this CDR3. The gene calls are TRBV19 and TRBJ1-1; no definite D call. The CDR3 totals 12 residues. The germline V gene has CDR1 LNHDA and CDR2 SQIVND (reference sequence). V was clipped by 2 bases and J by 1 base, with 2 bases between them. CDR3 amino acids: CASSIRNTEAFF. The CDR3 DNA is TGTGCCAGTAGTATAAGGAACACTGAAGCTTTCTTT.

V and J are TRBV6-5 and TRBJ1-5; tentative D call: TRBD1 (5 bases). V was clipped by 0 bases and J by 7 bases, with 7 bases between them. This CDR3 has 13 amino acids. Germline values: CDR1 MNHEY, CDR2 SVGAGI. CDR3 residues: CASSYSRVQPQHF. In DNA form, the CDR3 reads TGTGCCAGCAGTTACTCCAGGGTCCAGCCCCAGCATTTT.

The chain joins TRBV18 to TRBJ2-3; D gene uncertain. CDR3 length: 17 residues. The V gene lost 3 bases and the J gene lost 0 bases, with 16 bases spanning the gap. Germline V gives CDR1 KGHSH, CDR2 LQKENI. CDR3 protein: CASSPFRAVASTDTQYF. The CDR3 DNA is TGTGCCAGCTCACCTTTTCGGGCGGTTGCTAGCACAGATACGCAGTATTTT.

The chain is built from TRBV19 and TRBJ2-5, with TRBD2 matching 14 bases. CDR3 size: 16 residues. CDR1 and CDR2 (germline): LNHDA, SQIVND (reference sequence). The junction had 3 bases not matched to a gene; V was cut back by 4 bases and J by 2 bases. The CDR3 DNA reads TGTGCCAGTAGTACGGGACTAGCGGGGGCACAAGAGACCCAGTACTTC. It is translated as CASSTGLAGAQETQYF.

This chain connects TRBV6-1 to TRBJ1-2; D remains unclear. The CDR3 consists of 14 residues. V was cut by 2 bases and J by 4 bases, with 11 bases left in between. CDR1 and CDR2 from the germline V gene are MNHNS and SASEGT. The CDR3 is CASSERSWGYGYTF. The CDR3 coding sequence is TGTGCCAGCAGTGAACGCAGTTGGGGCTATGGCTACACCTTC.

The gene calls are TRBV9 and TRBJ1-2; perhaps TRBD1 as D (6 bases). This CDR3 has 16 residues. The V gene's germline CDR1 is SGDLS and CDR2 YYNGEE. Trimming stripped 4 bases from V and 3 bases from J, with 19 bases between. The CDR3 sequence is CASSPRTGRGDYGYTF. The CDR3 DNA sequence: TGTGCCAGCAGCCCCCGAACAGGGAGAGGGGACTATGGCTACACCTTC.

The chain recombines TRBV15 with TRBJ1-4; D ambiguous. Trimming took off 0 bases at V and 8 bases at J, with 16 bases between the two ends. Germline CDR1 and CDR2: LNHNV and YYDKDF (reference sequence). The CDR3 is 16 residues long. The CDR3 spells CATSRDDQAPREKLFF. The CDR3 DNA reads TGTGCCACCAGCAGAGATGATCAGGCCCCTAGGGAAAAACTGTTTTTT.

The V and J genes are TRBV5-1 and TRBJ2-1; D assignment may be TRBD1 or TRBD2 (5 bases each). Per the germline V gene, CDR1 is SGHRS and CDR2 is YFSETQ. The CDR3 totals 16 residues. The ends were cut back, 0 bases at V and 0 bases at J, with 10 bases in the middle. The CDR3 spells CASSLGGVSSYNEQFF. The DNA of the CDR3 is TGCGCCAGCAGCTTGGGAGGGGTAAGCTCCTACAATGAGCAGTTCTTC.

This clone occurred a few times. The gene calls are TRBV9 and TRBJ2-7; 8 nucleotides agree with TRBD1. CDR1 is SGDLS and CDR2 is YYNGEE in the germline V gene. The V and J ends lost 3 bases and 1 base, in that order; junction bases with no gene match: 3. This CDR3 has 14 amino acids. The chain's CDR3 is CASSGNRGSYEQYF. The CDR3 coding sequence is TGTGCCAGCAGCGGAAACAGGGGGTCCTACGAGCAGTACTTC. Variable domain in full (rest from reference TRBV9 and TRBJ2-7): DSGVTQTPKHLITATGQRVTLRCSPRSGDLSVYWYQQSLDQGLQFLIQYYNGEERAKGNILERFSAQQFPDLHSELNLSSLELGDSALYFCASSGNRGSYEQYFGPGTRLTVT.

Written as DNA, the CDR3 is TGCAGTGCTAGTTCCAGGGTGGCCGGGGAGCTGTTTTTT. Protein product: CSASSRVAGELFF. The rearrangement joins TRBV20-1 to TRBJ2-2; tentative D call: TRBD1 (5 bases). This CDR3 has 13 amino acids. Germline V gene lookup returns CDR1 DFQATT and CDR2 SNEGSKA (reference sequence). The ends were cut back, 3 bases at V and 6 bases at J, with 11 bases in the middle.

The V and J genes are TRBV15 and TRBJ1-2; perhaps TRBD1 as D (5 bases). The V end was cut by 1 base, the J end by 6 bases, with 15 bases between. Per germline, CDR1 LNHNV and CDR2 YYDKDF (reference sequence). The length of the CDR3 is 15 residues. CDR3 residues: CATSRVESGWDGYTF. DNA for the CDR3: TGTGCCACCAGCAGAGTTGAATCAGGGTGGGATGGCTACACCTTC.

The V gene is TRBV18, the J gene TRBJ2-7; D gene uncertain. The germline gives CDR1 KGHSH, CDR2 LQKENI. The CDR3 spans 18 residues. V lost 2 bases and J lost 6, with 26 bases in between. The CDR3 bases are TGTGCCAGCTCACCAAACGCCCCGACGCTTACGGATTCGGGCGAGCAGTACTTC. Encoded protein: CASSPNAPTLTDSGEQYF.

The J gene is TRBJ2-4, the V gene TRBV6-5; 9 bases align to TRBD1. V shed 5 bases and J 8 bases; nucleotides not matched to a gene: 7. The CDR3 covers 14 residues. From germline, CDR1 is MNHEY and CDR2 SVGAGI. The CDR3 nucleotides are TGTGCCAGCAGTCGGACAGGGGAAGGGGACATTCAGTACTTC. Translated: CASSRTGEGDIQYF.

The chain is built from TRBV6-5 and TRBJ1-1; D is unclear. This CDR3 spans 13 amino acids. Germline CDR1 reads MNHEY; CDR2 reads SVGAGI. V lost 2 bases to trimming and J lost 5 bases, with 9 bases between them. For the CDR3, the DNA is TGTGCCAGCAGTTACGGTCCGGCGACTGAAGCTTTCTTT. As protein: CASSYGPATEAFF.

The chain combines TRBV3-1 (or the pseudogene TRBV3-2) with TRBJ2-2, with unresolved D. The CDR3 has 11 amino acids. Germline-derived CDR1 and CDR2 are LGHDT and YNNKEL (reference sequence). V lost 4 bases and J lost 6, with 3 bases in between. The CDR3 is CASSLSGELFF. The CDR3 coding sequence is TGTGCCAGCAGCCTCTCCGGGGAGCTGTTTTTT.

The genes are TRBV4-2 and TRBJ1-4; D call uncertain. CDR1 and CDR2 from the germline V gene are LGHNA and YNFKEQ. The CDR3 consists of 16 residues. The ends were cut back, 0 bases at V and 0 bases at J, with 8 bases in the middle. CDR3 in amino acids: CASSQEDFATNEKLFF. The CDR3 DNA is TGTGCCAGCAGCCAAGAAGACTTCGCAACTAATGAAAAACTGTTTTTT.

The chain has TRBV11-2 and TRBJ2-7; no reliable D call. This CDR3 has 12 residues. Germline lookup yields CDR1 SGHAT and CDR2 FQNNGV. With 5 bases removed from V and 4 bases from J, the gap between germline ends came to 9 bases. CDR3 loop: CASSLPPYEQYF. The CDR3 region has the DNA TGTGCCAGCAGCCTTCCCCCGTACGAGCAGTACTTC.

The chain has TRBV19 and TRBJ2-1; D might be TRBD1 (5 bases). Germline CDR1 LNHDA, CDR2 SQIVND (reference sequence). With 1 base removed from V and 6 bases from J, the gap between germline ends came to 16 bases. The CDR3 length is 16 residues. CDR3 sequence (DNA): TGTGCCAGTAGTATAGGCCCCATCAGGGCCCGCAATGAGCAGTTCTTC. It yields the protein CASSIGPIRARNEQFF.